These 2 T cell receptor beta chains came from one sample sequenced in a study of patients and donors after allogeneic stem cell transplantation. One entry per CDR3 protein results from TCRdb running MiXCR on the RT-PCR reads. The data hold about 24,000 distinct CDR3 sequences, with 42% observed a single time. Sample: blood, either unsorted or a sorted T cell fraction (not recorded which). These receptors all stem from a human donor who was either an allogeneic HSCT recipient or a stem cell or donor lymphocyte infusion donor (not recorded which). It is not recorded whose cells these are; they may come from a transplant donor.

The rearrangement links TRBV4-2 to TRBJ1-4, with D possibly TRBD1 on 6 matching bases. The CDR3 is made up of 18 amino acids. In germline, CDR1 is LGHNA, CDR2 YNFKEQ. Trimming cost V 3 bases and J 4 bases, with 21 bases left between them. The CDR3 here is CASSQTGPGGPSNEKLFF. The CDR3 region has the DNA TGTGCCAGCAGCCAGACAGGTCCGGGAGGTCCCAGTAATGAAAAACTGTTTTTT.

This chain connects TRBV28 to TRBJ2-5; no reliable D call. The V end lost 2 bases, the J end lost 5 bases, and 6 bases lay between the germline ends. CDR1 and CDR2 (germline): MDHEN, SYDVKM. The CDR3 is 12 residues long. CDR3 sequence (DNA): TGTGCCAGCAGTTTAGTGCTGGAGACCCAGTACTTC. Its protein is CASSLVLETQYF.